This T cell receptor beta chain originates from a study of blood T cell repertoires in COVID-19. Overall study: The United States, Italy and Spain supplied acute and convalescent COVID-19 samples.

Profiled with immunoSEQ multiplex PCR; TCRdb holds only in-frame clones, not every one. The sample shows approximately 250,000 clones, around nine tenths of them seen only once. Donors in Cohort 3 who had recovered were those with two negative PCRs, healthcare professional clearance, or resolution of their symptoms. The CDR3 is made up of 16 amino acids. Germline CDR1 reads SGHAT; CDR2 reads FQDESV (reference sequence). With 2 bases clipped from V and 6 bases from J, the junction kept 10 bases outside the gene matches. Sequencing input: PBMCs or T cells enriched from blood (not recorded which). The receptor was derived from a woman aged 25-40 years who had recovered from COVID-19. The chain employs TRBV11-1 and TRBJ2-7; TRBD2 matches at 10 bases. DNA for the CDR3: TGTGCCAGCAGCTTATTCCTTGGGCTAGCGGGAGCCGAGCAGTACTTC. This codes for CASSLFLGLAGAEQYF.